Following are 18 T cell receptor beta chains from one sample sequenced in a study of blood T cells in healthy people across ages. Combining a sample-barcoded 5' primer with a J-beta primer mix, a second PCR ran for roughly 7 to 11 cycles. TCRdb reprocessed the 5' RACE reads with MiXCR, giving one entry per CDR3 protein. The data contain around 1.5 million distinct CDR3 sequences, approximately 40% of them singletons. The specimen was blood. The receptors here all came from a woman younger than 30 in good health.

There are a few counts of this clonotype. V usage is TRBV29-1 and J usage is TRBJ1-4; 9 nucleotides agree with TRBD1. This CDR3 is 14 amino acids long. V was clipped by 7 bases and J by 0 bases; unmatched bases: 3. CDR1 SQVTM and CDR2 ANQGSEA come from the germline V gene. CDR3 protein: CSARTGATNEKLFF. CDR3 coding DNA: TGCAGCGCCCGGACAGGGGCAACTAATGAAAAACTGTTTTTT.

This clonotype showed up just a few times. This chain links TRBV29-1 with TRBJ2-7; 8 bases match TRBD2. The J call may be wrong; the DNA end is better matched by TRBJ2-5. The germline V gene has CDR1 SQVTM and CDR2 ANQGSEA. The CDR3 loop spans 13 amino acids. CDR3 region: CSVLRGGAETQYF. CDR3 sequence (DNA): TGCAGCGTCCTACGGGGGGGTGCAGAGACCCAGTACTTC.

A few counts support this clonotype. The J gene is TRBJ2-1, the V gene TRBV20-1; D may be TRBD1 (7 bases). The CDR3 is 15 amino acids. Germline V lookup: CDR1 DFQATT, CDR2 SNEGSKA (reference sequence). Trimming removed 3 bases from V and 5 bases from J, with 17 bases in between. The CDR3 DNA is TGCAGTGCTAGGGGACTCCGGGACAGCGACAATGAGCAGTTCTTC. Translated: CSARGLRDSDNEQFF.

This clonotype has only a few counts. The chain recombines TRBV6-1 with TRBJ1-2; TRBD1 aligns across 7 bases. There are 13 residues in the CDR3. The trim removed 6 bases at V and 6 bases at J, leaving 7 bases unmatched. The germline gives CDR1 MNHNS, CDR2 SASEGT. The CDR3 nucleotides are TGTGCCAGCAGAGCGACAGGGTCGGATGGCTACACCTTC. Protein product: CASRATGSDGYTF.

The chain has TRBV4-2 and TRBJ1-2, with D tentatively TRBD1 (5 bases). The length of the CDR3 is 13 residues. Germline assignment: CDR1 LGHNA and CDR2 YNFKEQ. V lost 0 bases and J 6 bases, leaving 8 bases between the germline ends. The CDR3 sequence is CASSQDAGNGYTF. The CDR3 bases are TGTGCCAGCAGCCAAGATGCAGGGAATGGCTACACCTTC.

The V gene is TRBV5-5, the J gene TRBJ2-4; TRBD1 is a possible D gene (5 bases). The J call may not be correct, given that the DNA end is closer to TRBJ2-7. The CDR3 totals 15 residues. The germline V gene encodes CDR1 SGHKS and CDR2 YYEKEE (reference sequence). This CDR3 is CASSSRQGQGYEQYF. The CDR3 DNA reads as TGTGCCAGCAGCTCTCGACAAGGGCAGGGCTACGAGCAGTACTTC.

The J gene is TRBJ2-3, the V gene TRBV11-1; D gene uncertain. Germline V gives CDR1 SGHAT, CDR2 FQDESV (reference sequence). The CDR3 is 11 residues long. Trimming left V 10 bases short and J 5 bases short, with 10 bases between. DNA for the CDR3: TGTGCCAACTGCGGCGTAGATACGCAGTATTTT. It specifies CANCGVDTQYF.

There are a few counts of this clonotype. The V and J genes are TRBV4-1 and TRBJ2-7, with 7 bases lining up with TRBD2. The CDR3 covers 12 residues. Per germline, CDR1 MGHRA and CDR2 YSYEKL. With V trimmed by 3 bases and J by 10 bases, 6 bases remained unmatched. The chain's CDR3 is CASSQPSGSQYF. The CDR3 nucleotides are TGCGCCAGCAGCCAGCCTAGCGGTTCCCAGTACTTC.

This clonotype was seen only a few times. The chain combines TRBV28 with TRBJ2-2, with TRBD1 as a possible D gene (6 bases). Germline CDR1 MDHEN, CDR2 SYDVKM. The CDR3 has 14 amino acids. V lost 2 bases and J lost 5, with 9 bases in between. The CDR3 here is CASSLIGGTGELFF. The CDR3 DNA sequence: TGTGCCAGCAGTTTAATAGGGGGAACCGGGGAGCTGTTTTTT. Complete variable domain (other parts from reference TRBV28 and TRBJ2-2): DVKVTQSSRYLVKRTGEKVFLECVQDMDHENMFWYRQDPGLGLRLIYFSYDVKMKEKGDIPEGYSVSREKKERFSLILESASTNQTSMYLCASSLIGGTGELFFGEGSRLTVL.

This sequence joins TRBV5-1 and TRBJ2-2; tentatively, D is TRBD1 or TRBD2 (7 bases each). CDR3 length: 14 residues. Germline lookup yields CDR1 SGHRS and CDR2 YFSETQ. The V end was cut by 3 bases, the J end by 7 bases, with 13 bases between. CDR3 DNA: TGCGCCAGCAGCTCTACAGGGGACTACGGGGAGCTGTTTTTT. Encoded protein: CASSSTGDYGELFF.

This clonotype was observed a few times. The chain recombines TRBV7-9 with TRBJ2-4; no reliable D call. The germline CDR1 and CDR2 sequences are SEHNR and FQNEAQ (reference sequence). V was clipped by 5 bases and J by 5 bases, with 7 bases between them. This CDR3 has 12 residues. CDR3 loop: CASSPYENIQYF. The CDR3 region has the DNA TGTGCCAGCAGCCCATATGAAAACATTCAGTACTTC.

The sample holds a few counts of this clonotype. The chain employs TRBV7-8 and TRBJ2-3; TRBD2 is a possible D gene (5 bases). Trimming pared 3 bases from V and 6 bases from J, leaving 19 bases between. The germline V gene has CDR1 SGHVS and CDR2 FQNEAQ. The CDR3 totals 16 residues. The CDR3 DNA follows: TGTGCCAGCAGCTTGGGTCCGGAGGTGAGCCCGGATACGCAGTATTTT. This translates into CASSLGPEVSPDTQYF. Full variable domain (remainder filled in from reference TRBV7-8 and TRBJ2-3): GAGVSQSPRYKVAKRGQDVALRCDPISGHVSLFWYQQALGQGPEFLTYFQNEAQLDKSGLPSDRFFAERPEGSVSTLKIQRTQQEDSAVYLCASSLGPEVSPDTQYFGPGTRLTVL.

The CDR3 DNA reads as TGTGCCAGCAGTTATAGCAGGGCCCCAGATACGCAGTATTTT. Translation gives CASSYSRAPDTQYF. The V and J genes are TRBV6-5 and TRBJ2-3, with D possibly being TRBD1 (5 bases). This CDR3 spans 14 amino acids. Trimming took off 3 bases at V and 4 bases at J, with 11 bases between the two ends. Germline V gene data show CDR1 as MNHEY and CDR2 as SVGAGI.

V gene TRBV15 combines with J gene TRBJ2-1; D gene unclear. The CDR3 consists of 16 residues. Germline assignment: CDR1 LNHNV and CDR2 YYDKDF (reference sequence). Trimming left V 1 base short and J 3 bases short, with 13 bases between. CDR3 nucleotide sequence: TGTGCCACCAGCAGAGGGTCTAGGGCACACTACAATGAGCAGTTCTTC. Its protein is CATSRGSRAHYNEQFF.

This clonotype appeared a few times. The chain couples TRBV20-1 to TRBJ2-1; 7 nucleotides align to TRBD2. J lost 9 bases, V lost 3 bases, and 14 bases had no gene match. The CDR3 covers 15 residues. Germline CDR1 is DFQATT and CDR2 is SNEGSKA (reference sequence). CDR3 coding DNA: TGCAGTGCTAGTCGTTGGCTAGCGGAGAGGGGTGAGCAGTTCTTC. Protein: CSASRWLAERGEQFF.

This clonotype appeared many times. V is TRBV4-1 and J is TRBJ1-2; D uncertain. The length of the CDR3 is 13 residues. Deletions cut 0 bases from V and 4 bases from J, with 6 bases between. Per germline, CDR1 MGHRA and CDR2 YSYEKL. The CDR3 nucleotides are TGCGCCAGCAGCCAAGACCGCGGCTATGGCTACACCTTC. This gives the protein CASSQDRGYGYTF.

This clonotype was observed a few times. The chain recombines TRBV20-1 with TRBJ1-4; no firm D call. From germline, CDR1 is DFQATT and CDR2 SNEGSKA (reference sequence). V lost 6 bases, J lost 5 bases, and 13 bases lay in between. The CDR3 is 13 amino acids. CDR3 sequence: CSATPHPNEKLFF. The DNA for the CDR3 is TGCAGTGCCACACCCCACCCGAATGAAAAACTGTTTTTT.

This chain links TRBV6-2 or TRBV6-3 with TRBJ2-7; perhaps TRBD2 as D (7 bases). This CDR3 contains 14 residues. V gave up 8 bases and J gave up 4 bases, with 18 bases separating them. Germline lookup yields CDR1 MNHEY and CDR2 SVGEGT. CDR3 amino acids: CASLGAGASYEQYF. The CDR3 nucleotides are TGTGCCAGCCTAGGGGCGGGGGCCTCATACGAGCAGTACTTC.